The TCR beta chain under discussion was sequenced for a study of shared clonotypes between healthy human individuals. Whole-study findings and limits: Estimated clonotype richness was generally higher in naive than memory subsets. When naive CD4 clonotypes were compared across a few donors, about 4.8% were shared.

From CD4+ cells came CD45RA+ naive and CD45RA-negative memory subsets. Trimming stripped 6 bases from V and 1 base from J, with 17 bases between. CDR1 is MGHRA, CDR2 YSYEKL, per germline. This CDR3 is built from 16 residues. At a deep level, the assay was run. Method: immunoSEQ multiplex PCR; TCRdb's copy keeps in-frame clones and lacks some. The table records roughly 1,000,000 clones, roughly 74% of them present only once. About this clone: Its matching antigen is unknown.

V is TRBV4-1 and J is TRBJ2-3, with D perhaps given as TRBD1 or TRBD2 (6 bases each). Material: memory CD4+ T cells from PBMCs. Indicated subset: CD45RA-negative fraction. The source is a man aged 18 to 30 in good health. Some clones in this sample may be carry-over from other donors' samples. This CDR3 is CASSSGASPRTDTQYF. The CDR3 DNA reads as TGCGCCAGCAGTTCGGGGGCTAGCCCCCGCACAGATACGCAGTATTTT.